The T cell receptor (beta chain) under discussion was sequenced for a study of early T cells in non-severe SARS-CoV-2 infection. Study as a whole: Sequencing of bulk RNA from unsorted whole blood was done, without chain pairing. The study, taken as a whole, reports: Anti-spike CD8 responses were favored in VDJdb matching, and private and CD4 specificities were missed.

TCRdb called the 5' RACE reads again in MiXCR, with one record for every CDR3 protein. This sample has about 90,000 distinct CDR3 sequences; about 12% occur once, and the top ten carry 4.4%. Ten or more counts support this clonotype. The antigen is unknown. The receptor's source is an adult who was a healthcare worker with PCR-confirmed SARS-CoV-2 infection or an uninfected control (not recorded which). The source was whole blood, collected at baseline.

CDR3 sequence: CATRSLAYSNQPQHF. CDR3 coding DNA: TGTGCCACCCGAAGCCTTGCGTATAGCAATCAGCCCCAGCATTTT. This rearrangement joins TRBV19 to TRBJ1-5; D gene ambiguous. The ends were cut back, 10 bases at V and 0 bases at J, with 16 bases in the middle. The germline V gene encodes CDR1 LNHDA and CDR2 SQIVND (reference sequence). This CDR3 spans 15 amino acids. The variable domain in full, completed from reference TRBV19 and TRBJ1-5, reads DGGITQSPKYLFRKEGQNVTLSCEQNLNHDAMYWYRQDPGQGLRLIYYSQIVNDFQKGDIAEGYSVSREKKESFPLTVTSAQKNPTAFYLCATRSLAYSNQPQHFGDGTRLSIL.